The 21 T cell receptor beta chains presented below share a single source sample, sequenced in a study of blood T cell repertoires in COVID-19. Libraries were prepared by immunoSEQ multiplex PCR; TCRdb keeps only in-frame clonotypes and omits some of them. The repertoire holds about 200,000 clones, with roughly 90% as singletons. Sequencing was carried out using peripheral blood. The receptors derive from a man aged 55 to 70 who had recovered from COVID-19.

The sample holds one count of this clone. J is TRBJ2-7 and V is TRBV9; 9 positions match TRBD2. V shed 7 bases and J 7 bases; nucleotides not matched to a gene: 9. The CDR3 is 13 amino acids. CDR1 and CDR2 from the germline V gene are SGDLS and YYNGEE. The CDR3 coding sequence is TGTGCCAGCGGGGCGGGAGGGCCAGAAGAGCAGTACTTC. Translation: CASGAGGPEEQYF.

This clone turned up a few times. This rearrangement joins TRBV7-9 to TRBJ2-7; a possible D gene is TRBD2 (6 bases). V was trimmed by 1 base and J by 1 base, leaving 11 bases between them. Per germline, CDR1 SEHNR and CDR2 FQNEAQ (reference sequence). The CDR3 is made up of 15 amino acids. CDR3 in DNA: TGTGCCAGCAGCTTAGTGTCAGGGAGGTCCTACGAGCAGTACTTC. This encodes CASSLVSGRSYEQYF.

The gene calls are TRBV30 and TRBJ2-1; maybe TRBD2 (5 bases). Germline V gene lookup returns CDR1 GTSNPN and CDR2 SVGIG (reference sequence). Trimming removed 3 bases from V and 6 bases from J, with 9 bases in between. The CDR3 is made up of 12 amino acids. CDR3 loop: CAWRGLSNEQFF. CDR3 DNA sequence: TGTGCCTGGAGAGGACTTTCCAATGAGCAGTTCTTC.

This rearrangement joins TRBV9 to TRBJ2-5, with a weak D call TRBD2 (5 bases). V lost 3 bases and J 1 base, leaving 19 bases between the germline ends. CDR3 length: 17 residues. Germline V CDR1 and CDR2: SGDLS, YYNGEE. In nucleotides, the CDR3 is TGTGCCAGCAGCGCTGACTACTTAGGACGGACCCAAGAGACCCAGTACTTC. Translating gives CASSADYLGRTQETQYF.

Written as DNA, the CDR3 is TGTGCCAGCAGTTCGGGGAGGGGAGCTTTCTTT. Amino acid sequence: CASSSGRGAFF. The chain links TRBV28 to TRBJ1-1; possibly TRBD1 for D (5 bases). Trimming took off 4 bases at V and 10 bases at J, with 10 bases between the two ends. Germline V CDR1 and CDR2: MDHEN, SYDVKM. This CDR3 contains 11 residues. Full variable domain (rest looked up from reference TRBV28 and TRBJ1-1): DVKVTQSSRYLVKRTGEKVFLECVQDMDHENMFWYRQDPGLGLRLIYFSYDVKMKEKGDIPEGYSVSREKKERFSLILESASTNQTSMYLCASSSGRGAFFGQGTRLTVV.

The chain carries TRBV5-4 and TRBJ2-1; 11 nucleotides line up with TRBD2. With 7 bases clipped from V and 5 bases from J, the junction kept 11 bases outside the gene matches. This CDR3 spans 16 amino acids. Germline CDR1 SGHNT, CDR2 YYREEE (reference sequence). The CDR3 here is CASGSPTSGRNNEQFF. The DNA of the CDR3 is TGTGCCAGCGGTTCGCCCACTAGCGGGAGAAACAATGAGCAGTTCTTC.

Notes on this clone: In the same sample, other DNA sequences code for this CDR3. The chain joins TRBV4-2 to TRBJ1-1; 7 nucleotides line up with TRBD1. Germline assignment: CDR1 LGHNA and CDR2 YNFKEQ. Trimming cost V 2 bases and J 0 bases; bases outside gene matches: 3. This CDR3 spans 15 amino acids. In DNA form, the CDR3 reads TGTGCCAGCAGCCAACCGGGACAGATGAACACTGAAGCTTTCTTT. It translates to CASSQPGQMNTEAFF.

The chain carries TRBV5-4 and TRBJ2-1, with a weak D call TRBD2 (5 bases). The germline V and J ends were trimmed by 2 bases and 4 bases, with 13 bases remaining between them. CDR3 length: 15 amino acids. Germline-derived CDR1 and CDR2 are SGHNT and YYREEE (reference sequence). CDR3 nucleotides: TGTGCCAGCAGCTTCCCCGAGAGCGGATACAATGAGCAGTTCTTC. It encodes CASSFPESGYNEQFF.

The chain carries TRBV18 and TRBJ2-4, with D tentatively TRBD2 (5 bases). CDR3 size: 16 residues. The V gene's germline CDR1 is KGHSH and CDR2 LQKENI. V was cut by 1 base and J by 2 bases, with 12 bases left in between. CDR3 residues: CASSPRTEITKNIQYF. In DNA, the CDR3 is TGTGCCAGCTCACCACGGACTGAGATAACCAAAAACATTCAGTACTTC.

The genes are TRBV4-1 and TRBJ2-7; 8 bases agree with TRBD1. The trim removed 1 base at V and 2 bases at J, leaving 4 bases unmatched. This CDR3 has 15 residues. Germline values: CDR1 MGHRA, CDR2 YSYEKL. CDR3 nucleotides: TGCGCCAGCAGCCAAGGGGACAGGAGGGCCTACGAGCAGTACTTC. Its protein is CASSQGDRRAYEQYF.

The chain is built from TRBV5-5 and TRBJ2-1, with a possible D match to TRBD1 (6 bases). This CDR3 has 15 amino acids. The V end lost 4 bases, the J end lost 0 bases, and 11 bases lay between the germline ends. Germline CDR1 reads SGHKS; CDR2 reads YYEKEE (reference sequence). The CDR3 DNA reads TGTGCCAGCAGCCTCGGACAGAACTCCTACAATGAGCAGTTCTTC. Translation: CASSLGQNSYNEQFF.

This clone showed up many times. The chain links TRBV9 to TRBJ2-5, with TRBD2 matching over 7 bases. V trimming: 0 bases; J trimming: 1 base; junction bases outside the gene matches: 6. Germline V gives CDR1 SGDLS, CDR2 YYNGEE. This CDR3 has 16 residues. CDR3 amino acids: CASSVEPGTIQETQYF. The DNA of the CDR3 is TGTGCCAGCAGCGTAGAGCCCGGGACTATCCAAGAGACCCAGTACTTC. Looking up the rest from reference TRBV9 and TRBJ2-5 gives the full variable domain: DSGVTQTPKHLITATGQRVTLRCSPRSGDLSVYWYQQSLDQGLQFLIQYYNGEERAKGNILERFSAQQFPDLHSELNLSSLELGDSALYFCASSVEPGTIQETQYFGPGTRLLVL.

The chain combines TRBV18 with TRBJ2-5, with D unclear. The CDR3 is made up of 16 amino acids. CDR1 KGHSH and CDR2 LQKENI come from the germline V gene. V shed 2 bases and J shed 5 bases, with 18 bases lying between them. Written as DNA, the CDR3 is TGTGCCAGCTCACCAAGAGGTGGCGCCCGGAAGGAGACCCAGTACTTC. Residues: CASSPRGGARKETQYF.

The chain recombines TRBV3-1 (or the pseudogene TRBV3-2) with TRBJ1-3, with unresolved D. The ends were cut back, 5 bases at V and 4 bases at J, with 3 bases in the middle. This CDR3 has 11 amino acids. In germline, CDR1 is LGHDT, CDR2 YNNKEL (reference sequence). The CDR3 DNA reads TGTGCCAGCAGCTCAGGAAACACCATATATTTT. Protein sequence: CASSSGNTIYF.

The chain couples TRBV10-3 to TRBJ2-7; 12 nucleotides align to TRBD2. With V trimmed by 6 bases and J by 6 bases, 3 bases remained unmatched. This CDR3 has 13 amino acids. The germline gives CDR1 ENHRY, CDR2 SYGVKD. CDR3 in DNA: TGTGCCATCAGACTAGCGGGAGGAGGCGAGCAGTACTTC. Translation gives CAIRLAGGGEQYF.

This clone showed up just once. The chain has TRBV5-6 and TRBJ1-4; D is perhaps TRBD1 (5 bases). Trimming stripped 4 bases from V and 8 bases from J, with 9 bases between. The CDR3 length is 12 residues. Germline V gene sequence: CDR1 SGHDT, CDR2 YYEEEE. As DNA, the CDR3 is TGTGCCAGCAGCAGACAGCTAGAAAAACTGTTTTTT. Encoded protein: CASSRQLEKLFF.

CDR3 sequence (DNA): TGTGCCAGCAGTGAAGTGCTCTGGACAGGATGGGGGTACACCTTC. This encodes CASSEVLWTGWGYTF. The chain has TRBV6-1 and TRBJ1-2; TRBD1 matches 7 bases. The germline V gene has CDR1 MNHNS and CDR2 SASEGT. Trimming cost V 1 base and J 11 bases; bases outside gene matches: 13. This CDR3 spans 15 amino acids.

The chain employs TRBV4-1 and TRBJ2-7, with TRBD1 matching 11 bases. V shed 4 bases, J shed 6 bases, and the junction held 17 bases outside the gene matches. This CDR3 comprises 18 residues. The germline gives CDR1 MGHRA, CDR2 YSYEKL. The CDR3 region is CASSRRLGEGQGAGEQYF. CDR3 sequence (DNA): TGCGCCAGCAGCCGGAGACTGGGGGAAGGACAGGGGGCTGGCGAGCAGTACTTC.

The chain has TRBV9 and TRBJ2-7; 7 bases are a match to TRBD2. V lost 1 base and J lost 5; bases outside the gene matches: 6. Germline lookup yields CDR1 SGDLS and CDR2 YYNGEE. This CDR3 has 14 amino acids. The CDR3 DNA sequence: TGTGCCAGCAGCGTAAATGTGGGGAGGGACGAGCAGTACTTC. Amino acid sequence: CASSVNVGRDEQYF.

The CDR3 DNA follows: TGTGCCAGCAGTCCCTTGGGACAACCCAAAACGAACACTGAAGCTTTCTTT. Translating it yields CASSPLGQPKTNTEAFF. This chain connects TRBV6-6 to TRBJ1-1; possibly TRBD1 for D (6 bases). The germline V gene encodes CDR1 MNHNY and CDR2 SVGAGI (reference sequence). This CDR3 spans 17 amino acids. Trimming shortened V by 5 bases and J by 1 base, and 20 bases separated the two germline ends.

The V and J genes are TRBV27 and TRBJ2-7, with 9 bases matching TRBD1. The CDR3 spans 16 residues. The V gene's germline CDR1 is MNHEY and CDR2 SMNVEV (reference sequence). V gave up 7 bases and J gave up 3 bases; unmatched junction bases: 13. The CDR3 DNA sequence: TGTGCCAGCACAACTCTCCTACAGGGGGCCCTCTACGAGCAGTACTTC. It is translated as CASTTLLQGALYEQYF.